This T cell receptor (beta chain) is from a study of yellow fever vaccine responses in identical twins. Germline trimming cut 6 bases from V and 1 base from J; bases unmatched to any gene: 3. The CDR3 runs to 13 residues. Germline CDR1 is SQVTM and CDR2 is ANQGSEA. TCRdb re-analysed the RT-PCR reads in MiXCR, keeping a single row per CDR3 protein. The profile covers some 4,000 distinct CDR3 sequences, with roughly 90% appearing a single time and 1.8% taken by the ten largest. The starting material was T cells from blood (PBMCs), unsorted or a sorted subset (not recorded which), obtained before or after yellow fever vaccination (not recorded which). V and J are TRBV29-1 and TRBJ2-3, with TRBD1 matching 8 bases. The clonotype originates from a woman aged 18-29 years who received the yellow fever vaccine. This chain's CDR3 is CSVLRGRTDTQYF. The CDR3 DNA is TGCAGCGTCCTCAGGGGGCGCACAGATACGCAGTATTTT.